This T cell receptor beta chain comes out of a study of radiation and T cells in renal cell carcinoma. Study-level information: Nephrectomy followed 15 Gy stereotactic body radiation by 4 weeks.

Time point given: baseline pretreatment blood. Indicated treatment: 15 Gy SBRT to primary tumor, nephrectomy 4 weeks later. Serial blood draws occurred at baseline and 2 and 4 weeks post-SBRT. The V gene end was trimmed by 1 base and the J gene end by 2 bases; junction bases not matched to a gene: 5. Germline lookup yields CDR1 MGHRA and CDR2 YSYEKL. The CDR3 runs 18 residues. Repertoires were generated with immunoSEQ multiplex PCR, while TCRdb's copy carries only in-frame clones and drops some. The data hold some 120,000 clones, with about four fifths observed a single time. The receptor was isolated from a woman aged 60-75 years with renal cell carcinoma. This chain links TRBV4-1 with TRBJ2-2, with 12 bases matching TRBD1. The material sequenced was blood, taken from a patient whose treatment included radiotherapy and nephrectomy. This CDR3 reads CASSQVRDRGLNTGELFF. For the CDR3, the DNA is TGCGCCAGCAGCCAAGTTAGGGACAGGGGGCTCAACACCGGGGAGCTGTTTTTT.